The rows below give T cell receptor beta chains drawn from one sample of a study of T cell changes during pregnancy in multiple sclerosis. Here immunoSEQ multiplex PCR was the method, and the copy in TCRdb shows in-frame clones only, minus some. The sample lists 40,000 to 50,000 clones, 85% to 95% seen once, with around 0.4% in the top ten. Sequenced material: CD4+ T cells from peripheral blood mononuclear cells, taken in the second trimester of pregnancy. The receptors were gathered from a female donor in good health, enrolled as a control in a pregnancy study. CDR3s include the opening cysteine and the closing phenylalanine or tryptophan. The order of the fields is J gene, V gene, D gene, clone size, CDR3 protein, CDR3 DNA. D genes are given only for firm matches. Clone size is not always given. Where it is, it says once, few, many or a class for expanded clones.

j_gene: TRBJ1-3; v_gene: TRBV2; d_gene: NA; abundance: NA; CDR3aa: CASSEALLGAGRSSGNTIYF; CDR3nt: TGTGCCAGCAGTGAAGCGCTTTTGGGGGCAGGACGCTCCTCTGGAAACACCATATATTTT
j_gene: TRBJ1-4; v_gene: TRBV4-1; d_gene: NA; abundance: NA; CDR3aa: CASSQAGFEKLFF; CDR3nt: TGCGCCAGCAGCCAAGCAGGTTTTGAAAAACTGTTTTTT
j_gene: TRBJ1-3; v_gene: TRBV9; d_gene: TRBD1; abundance: NA; CDR3aa: CASSVLPSTGTGNTIYF; CDR3nt: TGTGCCAGCAGCGTGTTGCCATCGACAGGGACTGGAAACACCATATATTTT
j_gene: TRBJ1-2; v_gene: TRBV30; d_gene: NA; abundance: NA; CDR3aa: CAWSVRGGYGYTF; CDR3nt: TGTGCCTGGAGTGTAAGGGGCGGCTATGGCTACACCTTC
j_gene: TRBJ1-5; v_gene: TRBV7-9; d_gene: NA; abundance: NA; CDR3aa: CASSPVGGQPQHF; CDR3nt: TGTGCCAGCAGCCCCGTGGGAGGGCAGCCCCAGCATTTT
j_gene: TRBJ1-2; v_gene: TRBV21-1; d_gene: NA; abundance: NA; CDR3aa: CASSRRRVSTF; CDR3nt: TGTGCCAGCAGTAGAAGGCGGGTTAGCACCTTC
j_gene: TRBJ2-3; v_gene: TRBV10-3; d_gene: NA; abundance: once; CDR3aa: CAIRRGDTQYF; CDR3nt: TGTGCCATCAGGCGGGGAGATACGCAGTATTTT
j_gene: TRBJ1-3; v_gene: TRBV7-2; d_gene: TRBD1; abundance: NA; CDR3aa: CASSLQGAPGNTIYF; CDR3nt: TGTGCCAGCAGCTTACAGGGGGCGCCCGGAAACACCATATATTTT
j_gene: TRBJ2-2; v_gene: TRBV10-3; d_gene: NA; abundance: NA; CDR3aa: CAIRPSEGAGELFF; CDR3nt: TGTGCCATCAGGCCCTCAGAGGGGGCCGGGGAGCTGTTTTTT
j_gene: TRBJ1-1; v_gene: TRBV9; d_gene: NA; abundance: few; CDR3aa: CASSVAYSTEAFF; CDR3nt: TGTGCCAGCAGCGTAGCGTACAGTACCGAAGCTTTCTTT
j_gene: TRBJ1-2; v_gene: TRBV30; d_gene: NA; abundance: NA; CDR3aa: CAWFRQPIEVYGYTF; CDR3nt: TGTGCCTGGTTCCGGCAGCCTATCGAGGTCTATGGCTACACCTTC
j_gene: TRBJ1-2; v_gene: TRBV30; d_gene: NA; abundance: NA; CDR3aa: CAWGEGAYYGYTF; CDR3nt: TGTGCCTGGGGGGAAGGGGCCTACTATGGCTACACCTTC
j_gene: TRBJ2-7; v_gene: TRBV2; d_gene: TRBD1; abundance: NA; CDR3aa: CASSLQGAPLNEQYF; CDR3nt: TGTGCCAGCAGCTTACAGGGGGCGCCTTTGAACGAGCAGTACTTC
j_gene: TRBJ2-5; v_gene: TRBV19; d_gene: NA; abundance: NA; CDR3aa: CASSIGGGHLSQETQYF; CDR3nt: TGTGCCAGTAGTATAGGGGGCGGACACTTATCCCAAGAGACCCAGTACTTC
j_gene: TRBJ2-1; v_gene: TRBV7-2; d_gene: NA; abundance: NA; CDR3aa: CASSSVVLGEQFF; CDR3nt: TGTGCCAGCAGCTCCGTTGTCCTCGGTGAGCAGTTCTTC
j_gene: TRBJ2-3; v_gene: TRBV6-5; d_gene: TRBD2; abundance: NA; CDR3aa: CASSRGGPTEDTQYF; CDR3nt: TGTGCCAGCAGCCGGGGGGGGCCTACGGAAGATACGCAGTATTTT
j_gene: TRBJ1-4; v_gene: TRBV29-1; d_gene: TRBD1; abundance: once; CDR3aa: CSVDGTGDEKLFF; CDR3nt: TGCAGCGTTGATGGGACAGGGGATGAAAAACTGTTTTTT
j_gene: TRBJ2-7; v_gene: TRBV11-2; d_gene: NA; abundance: NA; CDR3aa: CASSLDWGGPSYEQYF; CDR3nt: TGTGCCAGCAGCTTAGATTGGGGGGGCCCCTCCTACGAGCAGTACTTC
j_gene: TRBJ1-2; v_gene: TRBV6-4; d_gene: NA; abundance: NA; CDR3aa: CASSDSGGNYGYTF; CDR3nt: TGTGCCAGCAGTGACTCGGGGGGAAACTATGGCTACACCTTC
j_gene: TRBJ1-5; v_gene: TRBV29-1; d_gene: NA; abundance: NA; CDR3aa: CSVAQGNDQPQHF; CDR3nt: TGCAGCGTGGCCCAGGGAAACGACCAGCCCCAGCATTTT